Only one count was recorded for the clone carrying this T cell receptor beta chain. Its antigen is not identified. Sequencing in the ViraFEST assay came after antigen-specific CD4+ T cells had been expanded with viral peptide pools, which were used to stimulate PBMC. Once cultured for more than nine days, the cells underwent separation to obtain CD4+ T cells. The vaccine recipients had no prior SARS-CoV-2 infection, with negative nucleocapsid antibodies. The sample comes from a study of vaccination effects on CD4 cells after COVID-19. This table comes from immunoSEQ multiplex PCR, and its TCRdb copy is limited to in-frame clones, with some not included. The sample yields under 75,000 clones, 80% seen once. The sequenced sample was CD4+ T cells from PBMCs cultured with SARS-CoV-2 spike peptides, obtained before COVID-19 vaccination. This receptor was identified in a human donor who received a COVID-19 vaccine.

CDR3 region: CASSPLAGSNTDTQYF. The DNA for the CDR3 is TGCGCCAGCAGCCCGTTAGCGGGGAGTAACACAGATACGCAGTATTTT. This chain connects TRBV5-1 to TRBJ2-3; TRBD2 matches 8 bases. The germline V gene encodes CDR1 SGHRS and CDR2 YFSETQ. V lost 4 bases and J lost 2; bases outside the gene matches: 9. CDR3 length: 16 residues.